This TCR beta chain was captured by sequencing in a study of blood T cell repertoires in COVID-19. Across the study: Samples of COVID-19 (acute and convalescent) were obtained from the United States, Italy and Spain.

Repertoires were generated with immunoSEQ multiplex PCR, while TCRdb's copy carries only in-frame clones and drops some. Of about 160,000 clones in the sample, less than 85% were seen once. The CDR3 is 15 residues long. The germline V and J ends were trimmed by 6 bases and 0 bases, with 14 bases remaining between them. Germline V gene lookup returns CDR1 SGHTA and CDR2 FQGNSA. Followed over time, Seattle patients had been enrolled while infection was active. The TCR was taken from a woman between 35 and 50 years old with COVID-19, enrolled during active disease. The chain combines TRBV7-2 with TRBJ1-2; tentatively, D is TRBD1 (6 bases). The sequencing input was peripheral blood. The CDR3 here is CASRLGTPSNYGYTF. For the CDR3, the DNA is TGTGCCAGCAGGCTTGGGACACCGTCTAACTATGGCTACACCTTC. Supplemented by reference TRBV7-2 and TRBJ1-2, the full variable domain reads GAGVSQSPSNKVTEKGKDVELRCDPISGHTALYWYRQSLGQGLEFLIYFQGNSAPDKSGLPSDRFSAERTGGSVSTLTIQRTQQEDSAVYLCASRLGTPSNYGYTFGSGTRLTVV.